The clone carrying this TCR beta chain was observed a few times. Its antigen remains unidentified. The data are from a study of response to subunit inactivated influenza vaccine. General observations from the study: Only a handful of new T cells, the authors suggested, are recruited with each seasonal influenza vaccination.

Germline CDR1 reads SGHRS; CDR2 reads YFSETQ. This CDR3 comprises 13 residues. V lost 0 bases and J lost 5, with 8 bases in between. TCRdb re-called the RT-PCR reads with MiXCR, one entry per CDR3 protein. The sample contains 530,000 or so distinct CDR3 sequences, approximately 24% of which appear only once. The sequencing here drew on CD4+ T cells sorted from PBMCs, taken around 5 days after vaccination. The chain carries TRBV5-1 and TRBJ1-2; D call uncertain. This clonotype was sampled from a man in his fifties who received an inactivated influenza vaccine. CDR3 nucleotides: TGCGCCAGCAGCTTGGTTGGGGAGTATGGCTACACCTTC. Amino acids: CASSLVGEYGYTF. Based on the CDR3 plus reference TRBV5-1 and TRBJ1-2, the full variable domain is KAGVTQTPRYLIKTRGQQVTLSCSPISGHRSVSWYQQTPGQGLQFLFEYFSETQRNKGNFPGRFSGRQFSNSRSEMNVSTLELGDSALYLCASSLVGEYGYTFGSGTRLTVV.